This T cell receptor (beta chain) was found in a study of CD8+CD57+ T cells in acquired aplastic anemia. Overall study findings and caveats: Patients showed no significant difference from controls in CD8+ Simpson's diversity.

The TCR beta profiling, which covered VDJ combination and CDR3 sequence, was carried out using genomic DNA as the template. TCRdb fed the reads into MiXCR, producing one record per CDR3 protein. The repertoire consists of roughly 420,000 distinct CDR3 sequences, with under 80% occurring once and the leading ten covering 4%. The CDR3 loop spans 17 amino acids. Germline CDR1 reads SGHTA; CDR2 reads FQGNSA. With regard to this clonotype: Antigen unknown. The junction departs from germline at one end; a sequencing error may be responsible.

The V and J genes are TRBV7-2 and TRBJ2-5; 9 bases align to TRBD1. Input material: sorted CD4+, CD8+, or CD8+CD57+ T cells (not recorded which) from PBMCs. This clonotype was obtained from a human donor in good health, serving as a control. DNA of the CDR3: TGCGCCAGCAGCCATCCTACTACGACAGGGGGAGGTCAGACCCAGTACTTC. This encodes CASSHPTTTGGGQTQYF. The entire variable domain, with the rest obtained from reference TRBV7-2 and TRBJ2-5, is as follows: GAGVSQSPSNKVTEKGKDVELRCDPISGHTALYWYRQSLGQGLEFLIYFQGNSAPDKSGLPSDRFSAERTGGSVSTLTIQRTQQEDSAVYLCASSHPTTTGGGQTQYFGPGTRLLVL.